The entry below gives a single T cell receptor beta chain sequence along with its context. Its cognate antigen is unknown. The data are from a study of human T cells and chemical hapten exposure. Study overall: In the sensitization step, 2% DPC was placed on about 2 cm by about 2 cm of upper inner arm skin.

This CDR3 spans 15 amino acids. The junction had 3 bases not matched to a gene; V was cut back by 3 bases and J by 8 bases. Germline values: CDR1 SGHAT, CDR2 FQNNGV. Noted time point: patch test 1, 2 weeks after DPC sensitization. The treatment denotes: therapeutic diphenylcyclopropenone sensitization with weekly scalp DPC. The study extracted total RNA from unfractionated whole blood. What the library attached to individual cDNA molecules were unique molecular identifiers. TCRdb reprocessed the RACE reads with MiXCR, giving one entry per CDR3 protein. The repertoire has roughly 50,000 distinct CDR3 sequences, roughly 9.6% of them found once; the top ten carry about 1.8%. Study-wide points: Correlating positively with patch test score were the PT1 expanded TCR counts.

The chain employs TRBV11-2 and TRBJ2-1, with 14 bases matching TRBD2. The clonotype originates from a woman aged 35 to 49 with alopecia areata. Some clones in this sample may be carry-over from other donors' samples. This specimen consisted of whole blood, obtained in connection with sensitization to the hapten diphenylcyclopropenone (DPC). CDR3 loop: CASSLGTSGSDEQFF. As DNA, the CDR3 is TGTGCCAGCAGCTTGGGGACTAGCGGGAGTGATGAGCAGTTCTTC.